A single sample gave rise to the 21 T cell receptor beta chains below, sequenced in a study of long-term antiretroviral therapy in people with HIV. The assay used was immunoSEQ (version v3.0), run at survey level. TCRdb keeps only in-frame clones here, not all; method: immunoSEQ multiplex PCR. The sample lists under 50,000 clones; more than 70% were seen once. The sample here was unsorted PBMCs, taken 3.1 years after starting antiretroviral therapy. The receptors were sampled from a woman between 45 and 60 years old with HIV.

The genes are TRBV14 and TRBJ1-6, with unresolved D. This CDR3 is built from 15 residues. Germline lookup yields CDR1 SGHDN and CDR2 FVKESK. Trimming removed 1 base from V and 7 bases from J, with 11 bases in between. CDR3 coding DNA: TGTGCCAGCAGCCAAGTCAATCTGGGGAATTCACCCCTCCACTTT. Protein: CASSQVNLGNSPLHF. Full variable domain (remainder filled in from reference TRBV14 and TRBJ1-6): EAGVTQFPSHSVIEKGQTVTLRCDPISGHDNLYWYRRVMGKEIKFLLHFVKESKQDESGMPNNRFLAERTGGTYSTLKVQPAELEDSGVYFCASSQVNLGNSPLHFGNGTRLTVT.

The rearrangement joins TRBV7-2 to TRBJ1-4; tentative D call: TRBD1 (5 bases). The CDR3 covers 14 residues. The V gene lost 2 bases and the J gene lost 8 bases, with 12 bases spanning the gap. Germline V gene lookup returns CDR1 SGHTA and CDR2 FQGNSA. The CDR3 loop is CASSLRQGGEKLFF. Written as DNA, the CDR3 is TGTGCCAGCAGCTTAAGGCAGGGTGGGGAAAAACTGTTTTTT.

The chain carries TRBV5-1 and TRBJ2-7; weak D call: TRBD2 (7 bases). The CDR3 length is 14 residues. Trimming took off 0 bases at V and 2 bases at J, with 9 bases between the two ends. CDR1 and CDR2 from the germline V gene are SGHRS and YFSETQ. The DNA for the CDR3 is TGCGCCAGCAGCTTGGAGGGGGGGGCCTACGAGCAGTACTTC. Protein: CASSLEGGAYEQYF.

This chain connects TRBV5-4 to TRBJ1-2, with D tentatively TRBD1 (5 bases). The CDR3 totals 14 residues. V was cut by 3 bases and J by 2 bases, with 11 bases left in between. Germline CDR1 reads SGHNT; CDR2 reads YYREEE (reference sequence). The CDR3 DNA follows: TGTGCCAGCAGCTCGGGACTCTCCAACTATGGCTACACCTTC. This sequence encodes CASSSGLSNYGYTF.

This chain uses TRBV5-1 with TRBJ2-3; the D call may be TRBD1 or TRBD2 (5 bases each). Trimming pared 4 bases from V and 5 bases from J, leaving 20 bases between. Germline lookup yields CDR1 SGHRS and CDR2 YFSETQ. The CDR3 runs to 16 residues. The CDR3 DNA reads TGCGCCAGCAGCCGTCCGGGACGACAAAAGCAAGATACGCAGTATTTT. Translation gives CASSRPGRQKQDTQYF.

This clone occurred a few times. The J gene is TRBJ1-1, the V gene TRBV15, with TRBD1 matching over 10 bases. There are 15 residues in the CDR3. The V gene end was trimmed by 0 bases and the J gene end by 6 bases; junction bases not matched to a gene: 4. Germline V gene data show CDR1 as LNHNV and CDR2 as YYDKDF (reference sequence). Here the CDR3 DNA reads TGTGCCACCAGCAGAGATCGGGACAGGGGCCCTGAAGCTTTCTTT. Translation: CATSRDRDRGPEAFF.

The chain employs TRBV6-1 and TRBJ2-7, with D unresolved. Germline values: CDR1 MNHNS, CDR2 SASEGT. V was pared by 7 bases and J by 0 bases, with 10 bases between. The CDR3 extends over 13 amino acids. Written as DNA, the CDR3 is TGTGCCAGCACCTACAAGAGCTCCTACGAGCAGTACTTC. It encodes CASTYKSSYEQYF.

With respect to this clone: At one of its ends the junction is not consistent with the germline gene, which may arise from a read error. V is TRBV7-7 and J is TRBJ2-5; TRBD2 aligns across 8 bases. The CDR3 is made up of 15 amino acids. The germline V gene has CDR1 SSHAT and CDR2 FNYEAQ (reference sequence). The CDR3 is CASSSGGDQQETQYF. In DNA form, the CDR3 reads TGTGCTAGCAGCTCCGGGGGGGACCAGCAAGAGACCCAGTACTTC.

V usage is TRBV19 and J usage is TRBJ1-1; a possible D gene is TRBD1 (6 bases). The CDR3 consists of 11 residues. The germline gives CDR1 LNHDA, CDR2 SQIVND (reference sequence). With 8 bases removed from V and 11 bases from J, the gap between germline ends came to 15 bases. CDR3 bases: TGTGCCAGTCTTCAGGGGCCTTCGGCTTTCTTT. Its translation is CASLQGPSAFF.

This clone has only a few counts. J is TRBJ1-6 and V is TRBV5-1; TRBD1 matches 7 bases. Germline-derived CDR1 and CDR2 are SGHRS and YFSETQ. CDR3 length: 16 amino acids. Trimming removed 3 bases from V and 10 bases from J; junction bases left unmatched: 13. The CDR3 DNA sequence: TGCGCCAGCAGCTCGGGAACAGGGGACAACGGCTCACCCCTCCACTTT. It encodes CASSSGTGDNGSPLHF.

The genes are TRBV7-6 and TRBJ2-1, with TRBD2 matching 8 bases. The V gene's germline CDR1 is SGHVS and CDR2 FNYEAQ. The CDR3 sequence is 15 residues long. V trimming: 3 bases; J trimming: 10 bases; junction bases outside the gene matches: 11. CDR3 amino acids: CASSFLGGGPGEQFF. In DNA form, the CDR3 reads TGTGCCAGCAGCTTCCTAGGCGGGGGGCCGGGGGAGCAGTTCTTC.

The rearrangement joins TRBV30 to TRBJ1-3; 7 nucleotides match TRBD1. Germline V lookup: CDR1 GTSNPN, CDR2 SVGIG (reference sequence). V shed 5 bases and J 0 bases; nucleotides not matched to a gene: 10. The CDR3 contains 16 residues. The CDR3 region is CAWSPDRVSSGNTIYF. CDR3 coding DNA: TGTGCCTGGTCCCCCGACAGGGTCTCCTCTGGAAACACCATATATTTT.

Only one count was recorded for this clone. The rearrangement links TRBV30 to TRBJ1-5, with TRBD1 as a possible D gene (6 bases). Trimming shortened V by 4 bases and J by 10 bases, and 20 bases separated the two germline ends. CDR1 GTSNPN and CDR2 SVGIG come from the germline V gene (reference sequence). The CDR3 contains 14 residues. The CDR3 region is CAWTVTGSKSPQHF. CDR3 DNA: TGTGCCTGGACAGTGACAGGAAGCAAAAGCCCCCAGCATTTT.

This chain uses TRBV9 with TRBJ2-7; TRBD1 agrees at 9 bases. The V gene end was trimmed by 3 bases and the J gene end by 1 base; junction bases not matched to a gene: 8. The germline V gene encodes CDR1 SGDLS and CDR2 YYNGEE. This CDR3 has 16 amino acids. In nucleotides, the CDR3 is TGTGCCAGCAGCGCCCGACAGGGGGGGAGATCCTACGAGCAGTACTTC. This codes for CASSARQGGRSYEQYF.

The chain joins TRBV6-6 to TRBJ1-1, with D possibly matching TRBD1 (5 bases). The CDR3 runs 15 residues. V dropped 2 bases and J dropped 2 bases, with 12 bases sitting between them. CDR1 and CDR2 from the germline V gene are MNHNY and SVGAGI (reference sequence). Here the CDR3 DNA reads TGTGCCAGCAGTTACGTAGGGGCAAGCAACACTGAAGCTTTCTTT. It encodes CASSYVGASNTEAFF.

CDR3 residues: CASSVLGGNQPQHF. DNA for the CDR3: TGTGCCAGCAGTGTGCTAGGCGGGAATCAGCCCCAGCATTTT. The rearrangement joins TRBV2 to TRBJ1-5; unclear D gene. The CDR3 covers 14 residues. Germline CDR1 SNHLY, CDR2 FYNNEI. Trimming shortened V by 4 bases and J by 4 bases, and 11 bases separated the two germline ends.

The V call is TRBV14, the J call TRBJ1-3; the match to TRBD1 covers 10 bases. J was trimmed by 8 bases and V by 1 base; bases with no gene match: 5. Germline lookup yields CDR1 SGHDN and CDR2 FVKESK. This CDR3 has 15 amino acids. The CDR3 DNA reads TGTGCCAGCAGCCAAGTGAAGGGACAGGGGCACACCATATATTTT. The encoded protein is CASSQVKGQGHTIYF.

The chain combines TRBV13 with TRBJ2-5, with D possibly matching TRBD2 (5 bases). V gave up 4 bases and J gave up 5 bases, with 11 bases separating them. Germline V gene data show CDR1 as PRHDT and CDR2 as FYEKMQ (reference sequence). This CDR3 comprises 13 residues. The CDR3 reads CASSSPGKETQYF. The CDR3 bases are TGTGCCAGCAGCTCCCCCGGGAAGGAGACCCAGTACTTC.

The chain joins TRBV18 to TRBJ2-1, with a possible D match to TRBD2 (5 bases). Germline assignment: CDR1 KGHSH and CDR2 LQKENI. The ends were cut back, 2 bases at V and 5 bases at J, with 13 bases in the middle. This CDR3 is built from 15 residues. CDR3 nucleotide sequence: TGTGCCAGCTCACCAAGAGAGGGTGCGAACAATGAGCAGTTCTTC. Its translation is CASSPREGANNEQFF.

This chain uses TRBV7-2 with TRBJ1-2; a possible D gene is TRBD1 (6 bases). Germline V lookup: CDR1 SGHTA, CDR2 FQGNSA. The CDR3 sequence is 16 residues long. With 5 bases removed from V and 4 bases from J, the gap between germline ends came to 20 bases. The CDR3 bases are TGTGCCAGCAGCGAGGAGGCAGGGGTTGGGAGCTATGGCTACACCTTC. It translates to CASSEEAGVGSYGYTF.

This clone is a singleton in its sample. This chain connects TRBV7-9 to TRBJ1-2; no clear D. V was pared by 1 base and J by 4 bases, with 10 bases between. Germline V gives CDR1 SEHNR, CDR2 FQNEAQ (reference sequence). The CDR3 length is 14 residues. This chain's CDR3 is CASSLVSSSYGYTF. In DNA, the CDR3 is TGTGCCAGCAGCTTAGTATCCAGCTCCTATGGCTACACCTTC.